This T cell receptor (beta chain) was recovered during a study of cytomegalovirus exposure and HLA in healthy donors (dated 2017 in TCRdb). In terms of the full investigation: According to an earlier analysis of 450 to 650 of the donors, 150 million to 200 million T cells yielded 117 million unique TCR beta sequences and around 300 Gb of sequence data. In an earlier analysis of a few hundred of the donors, high-throughput TCR beta sequencing was used to judge whether each TCR beta V gene segment behaved as functional or pseudogenic. All discovery cohort repertoires had been generated using a single sequencing platform. Genome-wide SNP genotypes for about 65% of the roughly 670 donors were used in a later genetic analysis, which treated that subset as a discovery cohort. HLA typing included class I and class II loci at four-digit resolution. Among about 400 genotyped donors of the cohort, an average of around 240,000 unique TCR beta nucleotide sequences was sequenced per donor, of which about 19% were non-productive. Of the roughly 410 genotyped donors, roughly 76% were placed in the genetic ancestry cluster associated with self-reported Caucasian donors. Roughly 5 DR-DQ haplotypes were handled as single units for association and clustering, since linkage in the cohort was strong. The study combined high-throughput TCR immunosequencing, statistical association of individual TCRs with disease status, and machine learning to predict cytomegalovirus infection status. The study used immunosequencing to profile the T cell repertoires of approximately 630 subjects and linked those repertoires to cytomegalovirus serostatus. In addition to the first cohort of 650 to 750 subjects, a separate validation cohort of 120 different subjects was used. An early release covering more than 500 HLA-typed donors comprised roughly 300 gigabases of sequencing data and tens of millions of unique TCR sequences. Rather than using new phenotypic data, the later analysis identified candidate immune exposures from TCR beta sequences and from how often those sequences occurred across donors. A later analysis re-analyzed previously published TCR beta repertoires from 660 or so donors and added high-resolution HLA genotyping to study TCR occurrence patterns. The study aimed to test whether signatures of past pathogen exposure could be identified by cataloging public T cell receptors. Alongside the repertoire data, information on donor age, sex, ethnicity and CMV serostatus was compiled. The number of typed donors differed by locus: roughly 629-640 for A, B, C, DRB1 and DQB1; 500 to 550 for DQA1; approximately 600 for DPA1; and about 450 for DPB1. Beyond this particular receptor, the publication reports: When HLA alleles, especially DR and DQ, strongly co-occurred, attributing TCR associations to individual alleles was difficult. A total of fewer than 200 TCR beta chains were listed by the study as associated with cytomegalovirus. In vitro tests confirmed that three of the cytomegalovirus-associated TCR beta chains recognize cytomegalovirus antigens. The only immune exposure information available for the cohort was CMV serostatus. Because counts were too low, some 17 rarely observed V segments, including chromosome 9 orphons, were excluded from the earlier analysis of some 590 of the donors. In this cohort, only TCR beta chains were sequenced, and detectable features were limited by the absence of alpha or paired-chain data. Some IMGT-functional V segments, including TRBV6-2 and TRBV6-3, could not be told apart with the 87-base-pair reads, so those segments were excluded. Compared with the roughly 600-donor mean, donors in an Asian-associated ancestry cluster had fewer N-insertions in productive TCRs, according to a later genetic analysis. Across donors, most TCR sequences were observed very rarely, whereas some public TCRs were present in many individuals. In a later analysis, HLA-associated TCR beta chains were found to be more clonally expanded and to have lower generation probabilities than equally common non-associated chains. The presence/absence analyses assumed that sequencing depth was roughly uniform across donors, and that assumption may not be true. A later analysis found that TCR association rates varied across HLA loci, with DRB1 alleles showing the most associated TCRs and HLA-C alleles the fewest. A later analysis found that most CMV-associated TCR beta chains appeared HLA-restricted, with HLA associations seemingly driven largely by CMV exposure. A further reported finding was that TCR beta sequences accurately predicted the HLA-A and HLA-B alleles for most subjects in the first cohort. A later genetic analysis associated a missense DCLRE1C variant with V-gene and J-gene trimming of TCR beta chains, and an independent cohort replicated the association. Because HLA typing was unavailable for some donors at each locus, only the typed subset was used in association tests. Broadly in line with IMGT annotations, most TCR beta V segments showed up in productive rearrangements about 87% or about 30% of the time in an earlier analysis of approximately 600 of the donors. The authors suggested that the approach could potentially be extended to other disease states and immunological phenotypes. In both the original and validation cohorts, the classifier was reported to diagnose cytomegalovirus status with high specificity and sensitivity. In a later analysis, several top co-occurrence clusters were reported to appear linked to parvovirus B19, influenza, CMV and Epstein-Barr virus. Specific HLA alleles were associated with over 15,000 TCR beta sequences at a false discovery rate of 0.05 in a later analysis. A cluster of highly shared sequence variants was judged likely to be a technical artifact of the sequencing pipeline. Linkage disequilibrium might explain the correlated functional status among segregating V segments, but an unknown experimental factor could not be excluded.

Comment on this clone: Its antigen is currently not known. Base qualities are not at hand, and no much larger clone is one base apart.

The method was the immunoSEQ multiplex PCR assay. For the multiplex PCR, a mixture combining 60 forward primers for TCR Vbeta segments and 13 reverse primers for TCR Jbeta segments was used. The CDR3 region of rearranged TCR beta genes was amplified from genomic DNA by a multiplex PCR assay. The Illumina HiSeq System was used to sequence the amplified TCR beta libraries as 87-base-pair reads. For the original study's pipeline: In a later analysis, 80 million or so unique TCR beta chains were counted across the 500 to 850 repertoires, and roughly 11 million of these chains were shared by at least two donors. Raw reads were error-corrected and collapsed into unique sequences by a nearest-neighbor algorithm in which closely related sequences were merged to remove PCR and sequencing errors. V, D and J gene segments were assigned by aligning CDR3 sequences to IMGT reference sequences. Each retained sequence needed at least a six-nucleotide match to both a V gene segment and a J gene segment. Rearrangements were classified as productive when the CDR3 lacked stop codons and remained in frame with V and J, and all other rearrangements were classified as non-productive. Following IMGT convention, CDR3 was defined as the stretch from the second conserved V-encoded cysteine to the conserved J-encoded phenylalanine. In an earlier analysis of 587 of the donors, sequences lacking an unambiguous match to a single V gene segment were excluded. In an earlier analysis of some 590 of the donors, a V segment was called functional when productive rearrangements were above 56.7%, and segregating when the standard deviation between donors exceeded 5%. A statistical classification framework was built to diagnose cytomegalovirus status from the catalog of TCR beta chain sequences. In a later analysis, V and J genes were assigned by comparing TCR nucleotide sequences against IMGT/GENE-DB human TR gene sequences. In a later analysis, CDR3 sequences and most-parsimonious VDJ recombination scenarios were assigned using the TCRdist pipeline. In a later analysis, every TCR beta chain was defined by the combination of its CDR3 amino acid sequence and its V-gene family, and reads without a unique V-gene family were dropped. A later analysis removed 500 to 600 highly shared, low-generation-probability nucleotide sequences to deal with suspected cross-contamination and a sequencing artifact. In a later analysis, a clonal expansion index was calculated for each public chain from normalized within-repertoire ranks of inferred template counts. A later analysis computed generation probabilities with a VDJ recombination model fitted to out-of-frame rearrangements, and checked the results against IGoR. In a later analysis, TCR-TCR, TCR-HLA and TCR-CMV co-occurrence was scored with hypergeometric tests, and a repertoire-size bias correction was applied to TCR pairs. False discovery rates were estimated in a later analysis by permuting HLA or CMV assignments 20 times. In a later analysis, co-occurring TCRs were grouped using DBSCAN, and TCRdist sequence similarity was added for clustering within HLA-allele-positive subsets. For co-occurrence clustering, repertoires with fewer than 30,000 or more than 120,000 public chains were excluded, along with several repertoires with anomalous nucleotide sharing. What TCRdb holds here is the immuneACCESS table cut down to in-frame rearrangements. Part of the clones is not present; checked against another copy, under half of the missing clones reflect an unresolved V gene, and the others are unexplained. The D gene and trimming were derived from the DNA, and the V and J assignments and clone size from that table. This sample is represented by under 65,000 clones; almost 85% of them were singletons. The ten largest clones add up to 2.9% of the sample.

The cohort comprised fewer than 750 healthy bone marrow donors. Cohort members were all nominally healthy when sampled, although unrecorded immune exposures were likely present. The donor tested CMV seronegative and was one of the 352 seronegative cohort members. A peripheral blood sample was provided by each donor, and peripheral blood mononuclear cells were used for TCR beta sequencing. Genomic DNA was extracted from the blood cell samples with the Qiagen DNeasy Blood Extraction Kit. Looking up the germline V gene yields CDR1 SGHAT and CDR2 FQNNGV. The CDR3 numbers 19 residues from cysteine through phenylalanine. Kept here is only the CDR3 DNA, which spans 57 bases and is read in frame from base 1. V is cut by 0 bases and J by 1 base, and the space between the germline ends is 19 bases.

This TCR was sampled from a man in his forties or fifties in good health and CMV-seronegative. The rearranged chain carries TRBV11-2 and TRBJ1-3, with a weak D call of TRBD1 (5 bases match). Sequencing was carried out using PBMCs. CDR3 sequence: CASSLDRIIGQRSGNTIYF. The sequenced DNA is TGTGCCAGCAGCTTAGACCGGATCATTGGACAACGGTCTGGAAACACCATATATTTT.